This T cell receptor (beta chain) derives from a study of metastatic and nonmetastatic thyroid tumors. TCRdb reprocessed the PCR reads via MiXCR. This table has roughly 59,000 clones, around 15% appearing once. With 6 bases clipped from V and 5 bases from J, the junction kept 11 bases outside the gene matches. In germline, CDR1 is SQVTM, CDR2 ANQGSEA. The CDR3 is 15 residues long. Patients had received no treatment of any kind before thyroid surgery. This sequence originates from a male donor with papillary thyroid cancer or a benign thyroid nodule (not recorded which). Some clones in this sample may be carry-over from other donors' samples. Sequenced input: blood. The chain uses TRBV29-1 and TRBJ2-2, with 8 bases fitting TRBD2. Here the CDR3 DNA reads TGCAGCGTGGAAATAGCGGGGAGGCGGACCGGGGAGCTGTTTTTT. This codes for CSVEIAGRRTGELFF.